This TCR beta chain was obtained from a study of blood T cell repertoires in COVID-19. Study background: Samples came from the United States, Italy and Spain, spanning acute and convalescent COVID-19. T cells, B-cell-depleted T cells, or PBMCs provided the cDNA or gDNA that served as material.

In the source study's methods: Estimation of nucleated cell counts relied on the amplification of reference gene primers. Only in-frame clones appear in the TCRdb table, and some are missing; sequencing was by immunoSEQ multiplex PCR. From that table come the V and J calls and clone size; the DNA was used to work out D and trimming. Here the sample spans 95,000 to 150,000 clones, more than 75% being singletons. CDR1 is MNHEY, CDR2 SVGAGI, per germline. Deletions cut 6 bases from V and 7 bases from J, with 15 bases between. The CDR3 runs to 13 residues. Sequencing was performed on peripheral blood. V usage is TRBV6-5 and J usage is TRBJ1-2, with D perhaps matching TRBD1 (6 bases). The receptor comes from a man aged 55 to 69 with acute or convalescent COVID-19. For the CDR3, the DNA is TGTGCCAGCAGCACCAGGGGATCCTTTGGCTACACCTTC. This codes for CASSTRGSFGYTF.